This T cell receptor beta chain was retrieved from a study of PD-1 blockade in classical Hodgkin lymphoma. Of note for this clone: Its antigen is still unknown.

Whole-study findings and limits: Reported baseline diversity: healthy donors highest, relapsed/refractory patients lowest. Exclusion removed patients who began nivolumab under 1 year after ASCT. Newly diagnosed patients had diversity similar to the baseline diversity of complete responders.

This table comes from immunoSEQ multiplex PCR, and its TCRdb copy is limited to in-frame clones, with some not included. Of roughly 86,000 clones listed, approximately 86% were seen once; the top ten hold about 17%. Time point of the sample: cycle 4 day 1 (C4D1), after 6 weeks of nivolumab. Each of the patients experienced relapse following autologous stem cell transplantation, and their brentuximab vedotin exposure differed. Patients had relapsed/refractory classical Hodgkin lymphoma with complete response, partial response or progressive disease as best response. Trimming took 5 bases from V and 0 from J; bases not matched to a gene: 3. Germline V gene lookup returns CDR1 MNHEY and CDR2 SVGAGI. The CDR3 is 15 amino acids.

The V call is TRBV6-5, the J call TRBJ1-3; 8 bases map to TRBD1. The receptor was derived from a human donor with classical Hodgkin lymphoma. The sequencing used peripheral blood mononuclear cells (PBMCs), collected before the fourth cycle of nivolumab. The CDR3 loop is CASSRGQGSGNTIYF. The CDR3 DNA follows: TGTGCCAGCAGTCGAGGACAGGGCTCTGGAAACACCATATATTTT.